The 32 T cell receptor beta chains below come from one sample, sequenced in a study of T cells after yellow fever vaccination. TCRdb ran MiXCR on the 5' RACE reads and lists one entry per CDR3 protein. Of about 340,000 distinct CDR3 sequences in the sample, approximately 4% were seen once. Sequencing used PBMCs, obtained 5 days after the yellow fever booster vaccination. The receptor set was obtained from a man aged 18 to 35 who received the YFV17D yellow fever vaccine.

J is TRBJ2-5 and V is TRBV7-9; D tentatively reads TRBD1 or TRBD2 (6 bases each). This CDR3 has 15 residues. Between the trimmed V and J ends, which lost 5 bases and 3 bases, there was a span of 16 bases. Germline V gives CDR1 SEHNR, CDR2 FQNEAQ (reference sequence). The CDR3 spells CASSQKGGQKETQYF. CDR3 sequence (DNA): TGTGCCAGCAGCCAAAAGGGAGGACAGAAAGAGACCCAGTACTTC.

This clonotype was counted between two and nine times. The chain links TRBV13 to TRBJ2-5; the D gene is possibly TRBD1 (6 bases). This CDR3 contains 14 residues. Looked up from germline, CDR1 is PRHDT and CDR2 is FYEKMQ (reference sequence). V was shortened by 4 bases and J by 1 base, with 10 bases between the two germline ends. The chain's CDR3 is CASSSRTAQETQYF. CDR3 coding DNA: TGTGCCAGCAGCTCCCGGACAGCCCAAGAGACCCAGTACTTC.

The sample holds many counts of this clonotype. This chain connects TRBV12-3 or TRBV12-4 to TRBJ2-1; 9 bases fit TRBD1. This CDR3 contains 20 residues. The V gene end was trimmed by 7 bases and the J gene end by 4 bases; junction bases not matched to a gene: 23. The DNA for the CDR3 is TGTGCCAGCACCATCTCTCCGGGACAGGGAGATGGTTACGCATACAATGAGCAGTTCTTC. Protein: CASTISPGQGDGYAYNEQFF.

This clonotype was detected only a few times. Here the CDR3 DNA reads TGTGCCAGCAGCTCCTCCGGGGGGGCCCTCTACAATGAGCAGTTCTTC. It specifies CASSSSGGALYNEQFF. The chain links TRBV5-4 to TRBJ2-1, with 8 bases matching TRBD2. This CDR3 region has 16 residues. CDR1 is SGHNT, CDR2 YYREEE, per germline (reference sequence). The junction had 8 bases not matched to a gene; V was cut back by 3 bases and J by 3 bases.

The chain combines TRBV12-3 or TRBV12-4 with TRBJ2-7; the D is unclear. The CDR3 is made up of 12 amino acids. V was shortened by 7 bases and J by 4 bases, with 11 bases between the two germline ends. Written as DNA, the CDR3 is TGTGCCAGCAAGTATATGGGGTACGAGCAGTACTTC. Translation gives CASKYMGYEQYF.

J is TRBJ1-2 and V is TRBV4-1; D not certain. V was trimmed by 1 base and J by 4 bases, leaving 7 bases between them. CDR1 MGHRA and CDR2 YSYEKL come from the germline V gene. The CDR3 sequence is 13 residues long. This CDR3 is CASSQAYAYGYTF. The CDR3 nucleotides are TGCGCCAGCAGCCAAGCCTACGCCTATGGCTACACCTTC.

This clonotype has ten or more counts. The V gene is TRBV5-1, the J gene TRBJ1-1, with TRBD1 matching 8 bases. Trimming removed 5 bases from V and 4 bases from J; junction bases left unmatched: 4. Germline CDR1 reads SGHRS; CDR2 reads YFSETQ. The CDR3 runs to 13 residues. CDR3 loop: CASRADRGTEAFF. The CDR3 region has the DNA TGCGCCAGCAGGGCCGACAGGGGCACTGAAGCTTTCTTT.

This clonotype appeared many times. The J gene is TRBJ2-5, the V gene TRBV7-2; 8 nucleotides align to TRBD2. Germline assignment: CDR1 SGHTA and CDR2 FQGNSA. J was trimmed by 5 bases and V by 5 bases; bases with no gene match: 7. This CDR3 has 14 amino acids. CDR3 in amino acids: CASSLPGGKETQYF. The CDR3 region has the DNA TGTGCCAGCAGCCTTCCGGGGGGGAAGGAGACCCAGTACTTC.

The sample holds a few counts of this clonotype. The chain employs TRBV5-1 and TRBJ1-2, with 8 bases lining up with TRBD1. The length of the CDR3 is 14 residues. Trimming at V came to 1 base and at J to 7 bases, leaving 6 bases not matched to a gene. Germline loops: CDR1 SGHRS, CDR2 YFSETQ. The CDR3 loop is CASSLHVTGVGYTF. The CDR3 DNA reads as TGCGCCAGCAGCTTGCACGTGACAGGGGTTGGCTACACCTTC.

This clonotype was found many times. The genes are TRBV4-1 and TRBJ1-5; D is undetermined. The CDR3 is 15 amino acids. Trimming shortened V by 4 bases and J by 0 bases, and 10 bases separated the two germline ends. CDR1 MGHRA and CDR2 YSYEKL come from the germline V gene. The CDR3 region is CASSPRAISNQPQHF. The CDR3 nucleotides are TGCGCCAGCAGCCCCCGGGCAATTAGCAATCAGCCCCAGCATTTT.

This clonotype was seen at least ten times. The J gene is TRBJ1-4, the V gene TRBV10-3; D call uncertain. There are 12 residues in the CDR3. Germline assignment: CDR1 ENHRY and CDR2 SYGVKD. Trimming pared 2 bases from V and 6 bases from J, leaving 4 bases between. The CDR3 region has the DNA TGTGCCATCAGTGAGGGGGATGAAAAACTGTTTTTT. Protein sequence: CAISEGDEKLFF.

For the CDR3, the DNA is TGTGCCAGCAGGGCGGGACTAGCGGGGGGGCAAGAGACCCAGTACTTC. It yields the protein CASRAGLAGGQETQYF. The chain employs TRBV2 and TRBJ2-5; 16 positions match TRBD2. This CDR3 is built from 16 residues. V lost 6 bases and J lost 2; bases outside the gene matches: 3. CDR1 is SNHLY and CDR2 is FYNNEI in the germline V gene.

This clonotype was counted ten times or more. V and J are TRBV5-5 and TRBJ2-7; possibly TRBD1 for D (6 bases). This CDR3 has 13 amino acids. With 2 bases removed from V and 3 bases from J, the gap between germline ends came to 9 bases. Germline-derived CDR1 and CDR2 are SGHKS and YYEKEE (reference sequence). CDR3 sequence: CASSFPRGYEQYF. CDR3 coding DNA: TGTGCCAGCAGCTTTCCCAGGGGCTACGAGCAGTACTTC.

This clonotype was seen repeatedly, ten times or more. The chain couples TRBV20-1 to TRBJ2-3, with D possibly matching TRBD2 (6 bases). V was trimmed by 6 bases and J by 1 base, leaving 17 bases between them. The CDR3 spans 15 residues. Germline V lookup: CDR1 DFQATT, CDR2 SNEGSKA (reference sequence). The CDR3 DNA sequence: TGCAGTGCCGCCCAGATCGGCGGGGGCACAGATACGCAGTATTTT. Protein sequence: CSAAQIGGGTDTQYF.

The V call is TRBV15, the J call TRBJ1-2; weak D call: TRBD1 (6 bases). The CDR3 is 17 residues long. Trimming removed 1 base at V and 4 bases at J, with 19 bases between. Looked up from germline, CDR1 is LNHNV and CDR2 is YYDKDF (reference sequence). CDR3 protein: CATSRGPTGLGVYGYTF. DNA for the CDR3: TGTGCCACCAGCAGAGGGCCGACAGGTTTGGGTGTCTATGGCTACACCTTC.

V usage is TRBV20-1 and J usage is TRBJ1-4; unclear D gene. Per germline, CDR1 DFQATT and CDR2 SNEGSKA (reference sequence). The CDR3 is 14 amino acids. V lost 0 bases, J lost 5 bases, and 10 bases lay in between. CDR3 DNA: TGCAGTGCTAGAGAGAATAGGCCCAATGAAAAACTGTTTTTT. Protein: CSARENRPNEKLFF.

Ten or more counts support this clonotype. The chain links TRBV11-2 to TRBJ2-2; tentative D call: TRBD1 (6 bases). This CDR3 has 17 amino acids. The germline gives CDR1 SGHAT, CDR2 FQNNGV. V lost 5 bases, J lost 4 bases, and 20 bases lay in between. CDR3 residues: CASSPLIGRGGTGELFF. The CDR3 bases are TGTGCCAGCAGCCCTTTAATCGGCAGGGGTGGCACCGGGGAGCTGTTTTTT.

This clonotype appeared a few times. This chain links TRBV6-2 or TRBV6-3 with TRBJ2-7; 11 bases are shared with TRBD2. The V segment lost 7 bases and the J segment 2 bases; nucleotides outside the gene matches: 4. The CDR3 is 14 amino acids. Germline loops: CDR1 MNHEY, CDR2 SVGEGT. CDR3 region: CASTRLAGTYEQYF. The CDR3 DNA reads TGTGCCAGCACTCGACTAGCGGGGACCTACGAGCAGTACTTC.

This clonotype was found a few times. This may come from a read error, since a much larger clone is one base off. The chain employs TRBV9 and TRBJ2-5, with TRBD2 matching over 12 bases. Per the germline V gene, CDR1 is SGDLS and CDR2 is YYNGEE. This CDR3 comprises 15 residues. Losses at the gene ends were 0 bases for V and 4 bases for J; bases not matched to a gene: 1. CDR3 residues: CASSVETSGGETQYF. The CDR3 DNA reads as TGTGCCAGCAGCGTAGAGACTAGCGGGGGAGAGACCCAGTACTTC.

This sequence joins TRBV6-2 or TRBV6-3 and TRBJ2-7; no clear D. Germline V gene sequence: CDR1 MNHEY, CDR2 SVGEGT. The ends were cut back, 6 bases at V and 2 bases at J, with 11 bases in the middle. The CDR3 runs to 13 residues. The CDR3 loop is CASRYGQPYEQYF. Written as DNA, the CDR3 is TGTGCCAGCAGGTACGGGCAACCCTACGAGCAGTACTTC.

This clonotype came up many times. CDR3 residues: CASSPFTDTQYF. The CDR3 coding sequence is TGTGCCAGCAGCCCATTCACAGATACGCAGTATTTT. This chain uses TRBV7-2 with TRBJ2-3, with D hard to call. With 5 bases removed from V and 2 bases from J, the gap between germline ends came to 5 bases. CDR1 is SGHTA, CDR2 FQGNSA, per germline. This CDR3 has 12 amino acids.

This clonotype was recorded a few times. The chain recombines TRBV5-1 with TRBJ2-2; no clear D. CDR3 length: 15 residues. CDR1 and CDR2 from the germline V gene are SGHRS and YFSETQ. Between the trimmed V and J ends, which lost 1 base and 4 bases, there was a span of 11 bases. The CDR3 region is CASSLPERGTGELFF. DNA of the CDR3: TGCGCCAGCAGCTTGCCCGAGAGAGGCACCGGGGAGCTGTTTTTT.

This clonotype was observed a few times. The rearrangement links TRBV20-1 to TRBJ2-5, with 8 bases matching TRBD2. The CDR3 has 17 residues. Germline V gene sequence: CDR1 DFQATT, CDR2 SNEGSKA (reference sequence). Trimming removed 0 bases from V and 1 base from J; junction bases left unmatched: 10. The CDR3 is CSARELERGLVQETQYF. CDR3 sequence (DNA): TGCAGTGCTAGAGAGCTCGAGCGGGGGCTGGTCCAAGAGACCCAGTACTTC.

The V call is TRBV5-6, the J call TRBJ2-1, with TRBD1 matching over 7 bases. Looked up from germline, CDR1 is SGHDT and CDR2 is YYEEEE. V shed 3 bases and J 3 bases; nucleotides not matched to a gene: 6. This CDR3 is built from 15 residues. The CDR3 bases are TGTGCCAGCAGCTGGGTGGGGACAGTCTACAATGAGCAGTTCTTC. This gives the protein CASSWVGTVYNEQFF.

V and J are TRBV19 and TRBJ1-5, with D unclear. Germline V gives CDR1 LNHDA, CDR2 SQIVND (reference sequence). This CDR3 comprises 14 residues. Between the trimmed V and J ends, which lost 3 bases and 1 base, there was a span of 7 bases. CDR3 nucleotide sequence: TGTGCCAGTAGTATGGGGATGAGCAATCAGCCCCAGCATTTT. This encodes CASSMGMSNQPQHF.

This clonotype was counted only a few times. The chain couples TRBV27 to TRBJ2-5; D is uncertain. V dropped 5 bases and J dropped 4 bases, with 23 bases sitting between them. The length of the CDR3 is 17 residues. Germline CDR1 reads MNHEY; CDR2 reads SMNVEV (reference sequence). The CDR3 nucleotides are TGTGCCAGCAGTCCGCTAGACCGGGCCTGGGAACGAGAGACCCAGTACTTC. As protein: CASSPLDRAWERETQYF.

This clonotype was found a few times. A junction boundary mismatches the germline segment, possibly from a read error. The rearrangement uses TRBV5-1 and TRBJ2-5; the D gene could be TRBD1 or TRBD2 (6 bases each). This CDR3 has 13 amino acids. CDR1 is SGHRS and CDR2 is YFSETQ in the germline V gene. This CDR3 is CASSLDPDGQRDF. DNA of the CDR3: TGCGCCAGCAGCTTAGACCCCGACGGACAGCGGGACTTC.

There are many counts of this clonotype. The CDR3 reads CSARTGARWTRETQYF. Here the CDR3 DNA reads TGCAGTGCTCGGACAGGGGCAAGGTGGACAAGAGAGACCCAGTACTTC. The chain links TRBV20-1 to TRBJ2-5, with TRBD1 matching over 9 bases. Trimming removed 5 bases from V and 4 bases from J; junction bases left unmatched: 14. The germline gives CDR1 DFQATT, CDR2 SNEGSKA (reference sequence). The CDR3 totals 16 residues.

A few counts support this clonotype. The chain couples TRBV11-1 to TRBJ2-7; possible D gene TRBD2, 5 bases. CDR1 and CDR2 (germline): SGHAT, FQDESV (reference sequence). Trimming pared 3 bases from V and 0 bases from J, leaving 18 bases between. The CDR3 runs to 17 residues. In DNA, the CDR3 is TGTGCCAGCAGCTTGGTTCTGCCGGGGAGAACCTCCTACGAGCAGTACTTC. Residues: CASSLVLPGRTSYEQYF.

This clonotype was picked up many times. The chain employs TRBV5-1 and TRBJ1-1, with 8 bases lining up with TRBD1. Per the germline V gene, CDR1 is SGHRS and CDR2 is YFSETQ. The V and J ends lost 4 bases and 3 bases, in that order; junction bases with no gene match: 5. This CDR3 region has 14 residues. The CDR3 DNA follows: TGCGCCAGCAGCAAGGACAGGGAGGACACTGAAGCTTTCTTT. Its protein is CASSKDREDTEAFF.

This clonotype was seen at least ten times. This chain uses TRBV7-2 with TRBJ1-2, with 10 bases identical to TRBD1. V was clipped by 5 bases and J by 8 bases; unmatched bases: 5. The CDR3 totals 13 residues. CDR1 is SGHTA, CDR2 FQGNSA, per germline. CDR3 in DNA: TGTGCCAGCAGCGGAGGGACAGGGGTGGGCTACACCTTC. Protein sequence: CASSGGTGVGYTF. The full variable domain, with the rest looked up from reference TRBV7-2 and TRBJ1-2, is GAGVSQSPSNKVTEKGKDVELRCDPISGHTALYWYRQSLGQGLEFLIYFQGNSAPDKSGLPSDRFSAERTGGSVSTLTIQRTQQEDSAVYLCASSGGTGVGYTFGSGTRLTVV.

This clonotype appeared many times. This chain joins TRBV6-5 and TRBJ2-1; 8 nucleotides line up with TRBD2. CDR3 length equals 14 residues. Per the germline V gene, CDR1 is MNHEY and CDR2 is SVGAGI. V trimming: 10 bases; J trimming: 5 bases; junction bases outside the gene matches: 10. The CDR3 bases are TGTGCCACAGAGGACAGCGGGGGCAACAATGAGCAGTTCTTC. Protein: CATEDSGGNNEQFF.